One T cell receptor (beta chain) is described in this entry. Antigen unknown. The source of the sample is a study of cytomegalovirus exposure and HLA in healthy donors. Points from the study as a whole: It was about 150 TCR beta chains that were listed as cytomegalovirus-associated. Confirmation in vitro established that a few CMV-associated chains were specific for CMV antigens. Later analysis showed most CMV-associated TCR beta chains appearing HLA-restricted.

13 Jbeta primers and 60 Vbeta primers were used for the PCR. Repertoires were generated with immunoSEQ multiplex PCR, while TCRdb's copy carries only in-frame clones and drops some. The profile shows 150,000 to 200,000 clones, about 80% of them singletons. This sequence originates from a man aged 55 to 70 in good health and CMV-seronegative. Specimen: PBMCs.

The DNA of the CDR3 is TGTGCCAGCAGCTATGGACAGGGAAACTATGGCTACACCTTC. Encoded protein: CASSYGQGNYGYTF. The chain uses TRBV5-6 and TRBJ1-2; 8 positions match TRBD1. Per the germline V gene, CDR1 is SGHDT and CDR2 is YYEEEE. The ends lost 3 bases at V and 2 bases at J; junction bases unmatched: 3. The CDR3 sequence is 14 residues long.